This is a list of T cell receptor beta chains from one sample in a study of beta chain features in type 1 diabetes. Clones were read by immunoSEQ multiplex PCR, and TCRdb kept only the in-frame ones, dropping some. Of approximately 260,000 clones listed, approximately 25% were seen once; the top ten hold 0.012%. Sequenced material: naive CD4+ T cells from blood. Receptors were obtained from a woman aged 30 to 39 with type 1 diabetes. Both conserved end residues are part of each CDR3. The D gene is left open where the match is weak. Clone size is not always given. Where it is, it says once, few, many or a class for expanded clones.

D gene: NA; J gene: TRBJ2-6; clone size: few; V gene: TRBV9; CDR3 protein: CASSKQGGGSGANVLTF; CDR3 DNA: TGTGCCAGCAGCAAACAGGGTGGGGGCTCTGGGGCCAACGTCCTGACTTTC
D gene: TRBD2; J gene: TRBJ2-7; clone size: NA; V gene: TRBV5-1; CDR3 protein: CASSRTSGRPEQYF; CDR3 DNA: TGCGCCAGCAGCCGGACTAGCGGGAGGCCGGAGCAGTACTTC
D gene: NA; J gene: TRBJ2-3; clone size: NA; V gene: TRBV28; CDR3 protein: CASSGTPVGTDTQYF; CDR3 DNA: TGTGCCAGCAGTGGGACACCGGTAGGCACAGATACGCAGTATTTT
D gene: TRBD1; J gene: TRBJ2-7; clone size: NA; V gene: TRBV7-9; CDR3 protein: CASSQPPSGTGNYEQYF; CDR3 DNA: TGTGCCAGCAGCCAACCACCTTCCGGGACAGGCAACTACGAGCAGTACTTC
D gene: NA; J gene: TRBJ2-7; clone size: few; V gene: TRBV6-6; CDR3 protein: CASSVRDIYEQYF; CDR3 DNA: TGTGCCAGCAGTGTCCGGGATATCTACGAGCAGTACTTC
D gene: NA; J gene: TRBJ2-7; clone size: NA; V gene: TRBV7-9; CDR3 protein: CASSLGREDEQYF; CDR3 DNA: TGTGCCAGCAGCTTAGGCAGGGAGGACGAGCAGTACTTC
D gene: TRBD1; J gene: TRBJ2-2; clone size: NA; V gene: TRBV7-9; CDR3 protein: CASNPRGLNTGELFF; CDR3 DNA: TGTGCCAGCAACCCGAGGGGGCTGAACACCGGGGAGCTGTTTTTT
D gene: TRBD2; J gene: TRBJ2-7; clone size: few; V gene: TRBV30; CDR3 protein: CAWSRTSGESPYEQYF; CDR3 DNA: TGTGCCTGGAGCCGGACTAGCGGGGAATCTCCCTACGAGCAGTACTTC
D gene: TRBD2; J gene: TRBJ2-7; clone size: few; V gene: TRBV7-6; CDR3 protein: CASSPSGLAGVEQYF; CDR3 DNA: TGTGCCAGCAGCCCCTCCGGACTAGCGGGAGTGGAGCAGTACTTC
D gene: TRBD2; J gene: TRBJ2-1; clone size: NA; V gene: TRBV27; CDR3 protein: CASSFRGGSGHNEQFF; CDR3 DNA: TGTGCCAGCAGTTTCCGCGGCGGGAGCGGCCACAATGAGCAGTTCTTC
D gene: TRBD1; J gene: TRBJ2-7; clone size: few; V gene: TRBV18; CDR3 protein: CASSRDRVDYEQYF; CDR3 DNA: TGTGCCAGCTCAAGGGACAGGGTAGACTACGAGCAGTACTTC
D gene: TRBD2; J gene: TRBJ2-4; clone size: few; V gene: TRBV7-2; CDR3 protein: CASSRGRVNIQYF; CDR3 DNA: TGTGCCAGCAGCCGCGGGAGGGTAAACATTCAGTACTTC
D gene: TRBD2; J gene: TRBJ2-5; clone size: few; V gene: TRBV5-5; CDR3 protein: CASSRQPGTSRTRGETQYF; CDR3 DNA: TGTGCCAGCAGCCGACAACCCGGGACTAGCAGAACCAGGGGAGAGACCCAGTACTTC
D gene: TRBD1; J gene: TRBJ2-7; clone size: NA; V gene: TRBV6-5; CDR3 protein: CASSYSGTGISYEQYF; CDR3 DNA: TGTGCCAGCAGTTACTCTGGGACAGGGATCTCCTACGAGCAGTACTTC
D gene: NA; J gene: TRBJ1-2; clone size: few; V gene: TRBV29-1; CDR3 protein: CSVELAGANYGYTF; CDR3 DNA: TGCAGCGTTGAATTGGCGGGAGCTAACTATGGCTACACCTTC
D gene: NA; J gene: TRBJ1-1; clone size: NA; V gene: TRBV30; CDR3 protein: CAWGAGPGPEAFF; CDR3 DNA: TGTGCCTGGGGCGCGGGCCCCGGGCCTGAAGCTTTCTTT
D gene: NA; J gene: TRBJ1-2; clone size: few; V gene: TRBV29-1; CDR3 protein: CSVGYRQNYGYTF; CDR3 DNA: TGCAGCGTTGGATATAGACAGAACTATGGCTACACCTTC
D gene: NA; J gene: TRBJ1-1; clone size: few; V gene: TRBV20-1; CDR3 protein: CSARGNTEAFF; CDR3 DNA: TGCAGTGCCAGGGGGAACACTGAAGCTTTCTTT
D gene: TRBD2; J gene: TRBJ2-7; clone size: NA; V gene: TRBV5-4; CDR3 protein: CASSPVGLAGGLPYEQYF; CDR3 DNA: TGTGCCAGCAGCCCCGTAGGACTAGCGGGAGGGCTTCCCTACGAGCAGTACTTC
D gene: NA; J gene: TRBJ1-4; clone size: few; V gene: TRBV30; CDR3 protein: CAWSAFPDRLNEKLFF; CDR3 DNA: TGTGCCTGGAGTGCATTCCCCGACAGGTTAAATGAAAAACTGTTTTTT
D gene: NA; J gene: TRBJ2-5; clone size: few; V gene: TRBV5-1; CDR3 protein: CASSSQQETQYF; CDR3 DNA: TGCGCCAGCAGCTCACAACAAGAGACCCAGTACTTC
D gene: TRBD1; J gene: TRBJ1-4; clone size: few; V gene: TRBV2; CDR3 protein: CASAGTATNEKLFF; CDR3 DNA: TGTGCCAGCGCTGGGACAGCAACTAATGAAAAACTGTTTTTT
D gene: NA; J gene: TRBJ2-4; clone size: few; V gene: TRBV9; CDR3 protein: CASSPPPGRGNIQYF; CDR3 DNA: TGTGCCAGCAGCCCCCCTCCAGGACGGGGAAACATTCAGTACTTC
D gene: NA; J gene: TRBJ2-1; clone size: few; V gene: TRBV7-2; CDR3 protein: CASSLGSPSAYNEQFF; CDR3 DNA: TGTGCCAGCAGCTTAGGTAGCCCCTCGGCCTACAATGAGCAGTTCTTC
D gene: TRBD1; J gene: TRBJ2-7; clone size: few; V gene: TRBV29-1; CDR3 protein: CSTDRVYPYEQYF; CDR3 DNA: TGCAGCACAGACAGGGTTTATCCCTACGAGCAGTACTTC
D gene: NA; J gene: TRBJ2-3; clone size: few; V gene: TRBV28; CDR3 protein: CASSLIQGSTDTQYF; CDR3 DNA: TGTGCCAGCAGTTTAATTCAGGGTTCGACAGATACGCAGTATTTT
D gene: TRBD1; J gene: TRBJ2-7; clone size: NA; V gene: TRBV25-1; CDR3 protein: CASRDGQGGQYF; CDR3 DNA: TGTGCCAGCAGGGACGGACAGGGAGGACAGTACTTC
D gene: NA; J gene: TRBJ2-7; clone size: NA; V gene: TRBV5-1; CDR3 protein: CASSLAGDSYEQYF; CDR3 DNA: TGCGCCAGCAGCTTGGCGGGTGACTCCTACGAGCAGTACTTC
D gene: NA; J gene: TRBJ1-5; clone size: once; V gene: TRBV15; CDR3 protein: CATTTGLNQPQHF; CDR3 DNA: TGTGCCACCACTACGGGGTTGAATCAGCCCCAGCATTTT